A single sample gave rise to the 27 T cell receptor beta chains below, sequenced in a study of response to subunit inactivated influenza vaccine. TCRdb passed the RT-PCR reads through MiXCR, listing each CDR3 protein once. The data show fewer than 800,000 distinct CDR3 sequences, with roughly 14% seen just once and more than 9% held by the top ten. Sequences were derived from PBMCs from blood, sampled roughly 13 days after vaccination. These receptors all come from a man aged 50-59 years who received an inactivated influenza vaccine.

This clonotype was counted a few times. The chain has TRBV7-9 and TRBJ2-5; 8 bases align to TRBD2. Germline values: CDR1 SEHNR, CDR2 FQNEAQ (reference sequence). V lost 6 bases to trimming and J lost 6 bases; unmatched junction nucleotides: 12. The CDR3 runs 15 residues. The CDR3 DNA is TGTGCCAGCAGTTATCCTGGGACTAGTTGGAAGACCCAGTACTTC. As protein: CASSYPGTSWKTQYF.

This clonotype has more than one count but fewer than ten. The chain has TRBV10-2 and TRBJ2-5; 8 bases agree with TRBD1. Germline loops: CDR1 WSHSY, CDR2 SAAADI. V dropped 6 bases and J dropped 2; count of bases not matched to a gene: 8. This CDR3 comprises 15 residues. The CDR3 region is CASRQGASWQETQYF. Here the CDR3 DNA reads TGCGCCAGCAGGCAGGGGGCCTCGTGGCAAGAGACCCAGTACTTC.

This CDR3 reads CASSNGQPNTEAFF. In nucleotides, the CDR3 is TGCGCCAGCAGTAACGGACAGCCGAACACTGAAGCTTTCTTT. This chain connects TRBV5-1 to TRBJ1-1; TRBD1 might be the D (6 bases). Germline V gene data show CDR1 as SGHRS and CDR2 as YFSETQ. This CDR3 contains 14 residues. Trimming took 5 bases from V and 1 from J, leaving 12 bases between them.

This clonotype was counted many times. The chain couples TRBV20-1 to TRBJ2-2; D tentatively reads TRBD1 or TRBD2 (6 bases each). The V and J ends lost 3 bases and 2 bases respectively, with 13 bases between them. The CDR3 has 15 residues. Germline CDR1 DFQATT, CDR2 SNEGSKA (reference sequence). CDR3 amino acids: CSASRGPLNTGELFF. The CDR3 coding sequence is TGCAGTGCTAGTCGGGGGCCACTCAACACCGGGGAGCTGTTTTTT.

This CDR3 reads CATSRDARTGDYEQYF. CDR3 DNA: TGTGCCACCAGCAGAGATGCTCGGACAGGCGACTACGAGCAGTACTTC. The genes are TRBV15 and TRBJ2-7; 7 bases map to TRBD1. CDR3 length: 16 amino acids. The J segment lost 3 bases and the V segment lost 0 bases, leaving 8 bases of the junction unmatched. CDR1 and CDR2 from the germline V gene are LNHNV and YYDKDF (reference sequence).

The genes are TRBV4-1 and TRBJ2-7; a possible D gene is TRBD1 (6 bases). Germline lookup yields CDR1 MGHRA and CDR2 YSYEKL. The V end lost 4 bases, the J end lost 0 bases, and 13 bases lay between the germline ends. The CDR3 runs to 15 residues. The CDR3 is CASSPSLQGSYEQYF. For the CDR3, the DNA is TGCGCCAGCAGCCCCAGCCTACAGGGCTCCTACGAGCAGTACTTC.

The chain uses TRBV11-1 and TRBJ2-2; D remains unclear. The V gene's germline CDR1 is SGHAT and CDR2 FQDESV (reference sequence). V lost 5 bases, J lost 5 bases, and 30 bases lay in between. This CDR3 spans 20 amino acids. The CDR3 protein is CASSAVELWPRTASTGELFF. CDR3 sequence (DNA): TGTGCCAGCAGCGCAGTCGAGTTGTGGCCCAGGACCGCCTCAACCGGGGAGCTGTTTTTT.

This clonotype was recorded a few times. V gene TRBV6-2 or TRBV6-3 combines with J gene TRBJ2-1; 13 bases map to TRBD2. CDR3 length: 17 amino acids. V was pared by 5 bases and J by 0 bases, with 4 bases of the junction left unmatched. Germline loops: CDR1 MNHEY, CDR2 SVGEGT. CDR3 amino acids: CASSRGLAGISYNEQFF. DNA for the CDR3: TGTGCCAGCAGTCGGGGACTAGCGGGGATCTCCTACAATGAGCAGTTCTTC.

The chain has TRBV12-3 or TRBV12-4 and TRBJ2-7; 10 nucleotides agree with TRBD1. This CDR3 spans 14 amino acids. V lost 5 bases and J lost 5; bases outside the gene matches: 6. This CDR3 is CASSVRDRGHEQYF. The CDR3 nucleotides are TGTGCCAGCAGTGTCCGGGACAGGGGACACGAGCAGTACTTC.

The rearrangement links TRBV30 to TRBJ1-2; 9 bases map to TRBD1. The CDR3 covers 13 residues. Germline CDR1 is GTSNPN and CDR2 is SVGIG (reference sequence). Losses at the gene ends were 1 base for V and 8 bases for J; bases not matched to a gene: 5. The CDR3 sequence is CAWSAGQGYGYTF. In DNA, the CDR3 is TGTGCCTGGAGTGCCGGACAGGGGTACGGCTACACCTTC. The variable domain in full, completed from reference TRBV30 and TRBJ1-2, reads SQTIHQWPATLVQPVGSPLSLECTVEGTSNPNLYWYRQAAGRGLQLLFYSVGIGQISSEVPQNLSASRPQDRQFILSSKKLLLSDSGFYLCAWSAGQGYGYTFGSGTRLTVV.

This rearrangement joins TRBV7-2 to TRBJ2-5; D possibly corresponds to TRBD1 (5 bases). CDR1 is SGHTA and CDR2 is FQGNSA in the germline V gene. The CDR3 consists of 12 residues. V gave up 2 bases and J gave up 9 bases, with 10 bases separating them. The CDR3 reads CASSLYRKAQYF. The CDR3 coding sequence is TGTGCCAGCAGCTTATACAGGAAGGCCCAGTACTTC.

This rearrangement joins TRBV23-1 to TRBJ2-7; the D gene is possibly TRBD2 (6 bases). TRBV23-1 is treated as an ORF (open reading frame) with a function not yet certain. Trimming pared 6 bases from V and 4 bases from J, leaving 25 bases between. The CDR3 is 17 residues long. The CDR3 DNA reads as TGCGCCAGCAGCTTCCCGGACTACACAGGCCCTAATTACGAGCAGTACTTC. The encoded protein is CASSFPDYTGPNYEQYF.

A remark on this clonotype: A much larger clone sits a single nucleotide away, making a read error possible. V and J are TRBV7-9 and TRBJ1-2; perhaps TRBD1 as D (5 bases). Germline CDR1 is SEHNR and CDR2 is FQNEAQ (reference sequence). Between the trimmed V and J ends, which lost 2 bases and 8 bases, there was a span of 9 bases. The CDR3 runs 12 residues. CDR3: CASSLWAGGYTF. DNA of the CDR3: TGTGCCAGCAGCTTATGGGCAGGGGGCTACACCTTC. The complete variable domain, with remaining parts taken from reference TRBV7-9 and TRBJ1-2, reads DTGVSQNPRHKITKRGQNVTFRCDPISEHNRLYWYRQTLGQGPEFLTYFQNEAQLEKSRLLSDRFSAERPKGSFSTLEIQRTEQGDSAMYLCASSLWAGGYTFGSGTRLTVV.

The chain is built from TRBV20-1 and TRBJ2-2; 7 nucleotides match TRBD2. Germline trimming cut 6 bases from V and 6 bases from J; bases unmatched to any gene: 10. Germline-derived CDR1 and CDR2 are DFQATT and SNEGSKA (reference sequence). CDR3 length: 14 amino acids. In DNA, the CDR3 is TGCAGTGCCAAAAGAGCGGGAAGAGCCGGGGAGCTGTTTTTT. It translates to CSAKRAGRAGELFF.

The DNA of the CDR3 is TGCGCCAGCAGCCAAGGTGACACCCTCCGAGAGACCCAGTACTTC. Amino acids: CASSQGDTLRETQYF. This chain uses TRBV4-3 with TRBJ2-5, with D unresolved. The germline gives CDR1 LGHNA, CDR2 YSLEER. The CDR3 runs 15 residues. Trimming removed 1 base at V and 4 bases at J, with 13 bases between.

The rearrangement uses TRBV10-3 and TRBJ2-7; tentative D call: TRBD2 (6 bases). Trimming pared 4 bases from V and 7 bases from J, leaving 14 bases between. The length of the CDR3 is 13 residues. CDR1 ENHRY and CDR2 SYGVKD come from the germline V gene. For the CDR3, the DNA is TGTGCCATCAGTGTAGCGGCCCTTGGGGAGCAGTACTTC. Protein sequence: CAISVAALGEQYF.

The table lists this clonotype with a few counts. The CDR3 DNA sequence: TGTGCCAGCAGCTTACCCGGACAGCGGGCATTGGTTCGAAACACTGAAGCTTTCTTT. Amino acid sequence: CASSLPGQRALVRNTEAFF. This sequence joins TRBV11-1 and TRBJ1-1; a possible D gene is TRBD1 (6 bases). The germline CDR1 and CDR2 sequences are SGHAT and FQDESV (reference sequence). Trimming pared 2 bases from V and 2 bases from J, leaving 24 bases between. This CDR3 spans 19 amino acids.

This clonotype showed up many times. This sequence joins TRBV12-3 or TRBV12-4 and TRBJ2-1; D is uncertain. This CDR3 is built from 13 residues. The ends were cut back, 2 bases at V and 6 bases at J, with 8 bases in the middle. The CDR3 reads CASSLRGPNEQFF. The CDR3 nucleotides read TGTGCCAGCAGTTTACGCGGCCCCAATGAGCAGTTCTTC.

This clonotype was picked up a small number of times. J is TRBJ2-7 and V is TRBV6-2 or TRBV6-3; 11 nucleotides line up with TRBD2. The CDR3 is 16 amino acids. V lost 5 bases and J lost 2; bases outside the gene matches: 8. Germline CDR1 reads MNHEY; CDR2 reads SVGEGT. CDR3 nucleotide sequence: TGTGCCAGCAGTACCTCCACTAGCGGGAGTCCCTACGAGCAGTACTTC. Its protein product is CASSTSTSGSPYEQYF.

This clonotype was seen a few times. The chain combines TRBV27 with TRBJ2-3; 7 bases line up with TRBD2. Germline CDR1 is MNHEY and CDR2 is SMNVEV (reference sequence). The CDR3 totals 15 residues. Unmatched junction bases numbered 8, after V lost 6 bases and J lost 2 bases. CDR3 nucleotide sequence: TGTGCCAGCAGCCATGAGCGGGGCCCCACAGATACGCAGTATTTT. Translation gives CASSHERGPTDTQYF.

The chain joins TRBV5-5 to TRBJ1-5; perhaps TRBD1 as D (6 bases). The CDR3 sequence is 15 residues long. CDR1 and CDR2 (germline): SGHKS, YYEKEE (reference sequence). V was clipped by 4 bases and J by 2 bases, with 13 bases between them. CDR3 in DNA: TGTGCCAGCAGCCCACAACAGGGAGGCAATCAGCCCCAGCATTTT. Translation gives CASSPQQGGNQPQHF.

The chain is built from TRBV6-2 or TRBV6-3 and TRBJ2-3; TRBD2 matches at 12 bases. The CDR3 contains 15 residues. V shed 2 bases, J shed 8 bases, and the junction held 5 bases outside the gene matches. Germline V gives CDR1 MNHEY, CDR2 SVGEGT. DNA of the CDR3: TGTGCCAGCAGTTACCGGACTAGCGGGATGGCTACGCAGTATTTT. It yields the protein CASSYRTSGMATQYF.

This clonotype was recorded at least ten times. This sequence joins TRBV5-6 and TRBJ2-3; TRBD2 aligns across 9 bases. Germline assignment: CDR1 SGHDT and CDR2 YYEEEE. V lost 4 bases, J lost 1 base, and 10 bases stayed unmatched. The CDR3 loop spans 17 amino acids. The CDR3 is CASSPIQSSGGTDTQYF. CDR3 bases: TGTGCCAGCAGCCCAATCCAGTCTAGCGGGGGCACAGATACGCAGTATTTT.

There are a few counts of this clonotype. The CDR3 region has the DNA TGTGCCACCAGTGATTGGGCAGATACGCAGTATTTT. It yields the protein CATSDWADTQYF. This rearrangement joins TRBV24-1 to TRBJ2-3; D unclear. The V end was cut by 2 bases, the J end by 4 bases, with 3 bases between. CDR1 KGHDR and CDR2 SFDVKD come from the germline V gene. The CDR3 is made up of 12 amino acids.

A few counts support this clonotype. The chain uses TRBV28 and TRBJ2-7; 12 bases are shared with TRBD2. Germline V lookup: CDR1 MDHEN, CDR2 SYDVKM. V trimming: 5 bases; J trimming: 3 bases; junction bases outside the gene matches: 5. This CDR3 has 15 residues. The CDR3 sequence: CASSPQTSGGYEQYF. CDR3 DNA sequence: TGTGCCAGCAGTCCCCAGACTAGCGGGGGCTACGAGCAGTACTTC.

The V and J genes are TRBV5-1 and TRBJ1-6, with D possibly being TRBD1 (6 bases). Germline CDR1 is SGHRS and CDR2 is YFSETQ. With 2 bases removed from V and 7 bases from J, the gap between germline ends came to 13 bases. The CDR3 is 15 residues long. The CDR3 coding sequence is TGCGCCAGCAGCTTCGCGGCAGGGGAGAATTCACCCCTCCACTTT. This translates into CASSFAAGENSPLHF.

This chain links TRBV3-1 with TRBJ1-1, with D perhaps matching TRBD1 (6 bases). V lost 3 bases and J lost 7, with 12 bases in between. CDR3 length equals 13 residues. Germline V gives CDR1 LGHDT, CDR2 YNNKEL (reference sequence). This chain's CDR3 is CASSHTPGVEAFF. The CDR3 nucleotides are TGTGCCAGCAGCCACACCCCAGGGGTTGAAGCTTTCTTT.